Described below is a single TCR beta chain sequence and its context. The data were obtained in a study of technical replicates of blood from several donors. The data were produced by immunoSEQ multiplex PCR, yet TCRdb's version contains in-frame clones alone and is incomplete. The sample lists roughly 57,000 clones; 90% to 95% were seen once. The germline V gene has CDR1 SQVTM and CDR2 ANQGSEA. The CDR3 has 18 residues. Between the trimmed V and J ends, which lost 0 bases and 1 base, there was a span of 19 bases. The sequence was obtained from a human donor in good health. Some clones in this sample may be carry-over from other donors' samples. The V and J genes are TRBV29-1 and TRBJ2-1; TRBD2 is a possible D gene (5 bases). The sample consisted of PBMCs. CDR3 DNA sequence: TGCAGCGTTGAAGATCTACACAGAGGGTTGTTGTCCTACAATGAGCAGTTCTTC. Translating gives CSVEDLHRGLLSYNEQFF.